The 11 T cell receptor beta chains given below trace back to one sample, sequenced in a study of cytomegalovirus exposure and HLA in healthy donors. The repertoire was sequenced with immunoSEQ multiplex PCR; TCRdb's copy has only in-frame clones and lacks some. The repertoire consists of tens of thousands of clones, with about 92% occurring once and the leading ten covering approximately 0.67%. The sample was PBMCs. The receptors were sampled from a man aged 18 to 30 in good health and CMV-seronegative.

The chain has TRBV10-3 and TRBJ2-7; 7 bases are a match to TRBD1. The CDR3 length is 13 residues. Germline-derived CDR1 and CDR2 are ENHRY and SYGVKD. With V trimmed by 11 bases and J by 2 bases, 9 bases remained unmatched. The CDR3 nucleotides are TGTGCCTCAACAGGGGTGATACCCTACGAGCAGTACTTC. Translating gives CASTGVIPYEQYF.

The J gene is TRBJ2-7, the V gene TRBV28, with 10 bases matching TRBD2. Germline V gene data show CDR1 as MDHEN and CDR2 as SYDVKM. The CDR3 totals 18 residues. V shed 3 bases, J shed 2 bases, and the junction held 13 bases outside the gene matches. The CDR3 nucleotides are TGTGCCAGCAGTTTCCAACTAGCGACTAGCGGGTTGACCTACGAGCAGTACTTC. It translates to CASSFQLATSGLTYEQYF.

The chain carries TRBV27 and TRBJ2-7; D possibly corresponds to TRBD2 (5 bases). V was cut by 6 bases and J by 2 bases, with 11 bases left in between. The CDR3 has 13 amino acids. Germline loops: CDR1 MNHEY, CDR2 SMNVEV (reference sequence). CDR3 amino acids: CASSDPGAYEQYF. In DNA, the CDR3 is TGTGCCAGCAGCGACCCCGGGGCCTACGAGCAGTACTTC.

The genes are TRBV28 and TRBJ2-5, with TRBD1 matching over 11 bases. V gave up 4 bases and J gave up 6 bases; unmatched junction bases: 4. In germline, CDR1 is MDHEN, CDR2 SYDVKM. The CDR3 totals 14 residues. The CDR3 sequence: CASSWTGGSKTQYF. The CDR3 DNA reads as TGTGCCAGCAGTTGGACAGGGGGCTCGAAGACCCAGTACTTC.

This clone was seen only a few times. The chain recombines TRBV19 with TRBJ2-7; TRBD1 matches 10 bases. There are 14 residues in the CDR3. V trimming: 4 bases; J trimming: 3 bases; junction bases outside the gene matches: 3. The germline V gene encodes CDR1 LNHDA and CDR2 SQIVND (reference sequence). CDR3 coding DNA: TGTGCCAGTAGTACCGGGACAGGGGACTACGAGCAGTACTTC. Translated: CASSTGTGDYEQYF.

This sequence joins TRBV6-5 and TRBJ2-2, with D possibly matching TRBD1 (5 bases). The germline CDR1 and CDR2 sequences are MNHEY and SVGAGI. V was trimmed by 3 bases and J by 4 bases, leaving 9 bases between them. The CDR3 runs to 14 residues. In DNA, the CDR3 is TGTGCCAGCAGTTATTCAGGGTTCACCGGGGAGCTGTTTTTT. Its protein product is CASSYSGFTGELFF.

This clone is a singleton in its sample. V and J are TRBV11-2 and TRBJ1-3; TRBD1 might be the D (5 bases). Trimming pared 6 bases from V and 0 bases from J, leaving 18 bases between. This CDR3 is 17 amino acids long. Germline-derived CDR1 and CDR2 are SGHAT and FQNNGV. This CDR3 is CASRPWGSLTSGNTIYF. The CDR3 nucleotides read TGTGCCAGCAGACCCTGGGGCAGTTTGACCTCTGGAAACACCATATATTTT.

The chain carries TRBV2 and TRBJ2-5; tentatively, D is TRBD1 (6 bases). Deletions cut 6 bases from V and 3 bases from J, with 23 bases between. The germline CDR1 and CDR2 sequences are SNHLY and FYNNEI. The CDR3 has 17 residues. CDR3 nucleotide sequence: TGTGCCAGCAGCGACTCCATCTTCACAGGGCCCAAAGAGACCCAGTACTTC. It specifies CASSDSIFTGPKETQYF.

J is TRBJ2-1 and V is TRBV25-1; 9 bases align to TRBD1. The CDR3 length is 16 residues. CDR1 is MGHDK and CDR2 is SYGVNS in the germline V gene. V dropped 1 base and J dropped 1; count of bases not matched to a gene: 2. CDR3 coding DNA: TGTGCCAGCAGTGAATTGGGGACAGGGTCCTACAATGAGCAGTTCTTC. This encodes CASSELGTGSYNEQFF. The whole variable domain, remainder taken from reference TRBV25-1 and TRBJ2-1, is EADIYQTPRYLVIGTGKKITLECSQTMGHDKMYWYQQDPGMELHLIHYSYGVNSTEKGDLSSESTVSRIRTEHFPLTLESARPSHTSQYLCASSELGTGSYNEQFFGPGTRLTVL.

CDR3 in amino acids: CASSPMGLSTDTQYF. The CDR3 DNA follows: TGTGCCAGTAGCCCGATGGGGCTTAGCACAGATACGCAGTATTTT. The gene calls are TRBV19 and TRBJ2-3; D is perhaps TRBD1 (5 bases). The V end lost 6 bases, the J end lost 0 bases, and 13 bases lay between the germline ends. This CDR3 has 15 amino acids. From germline, CDR1 is LNHDA and CDR2 SQIVND (reference sequence).

This chain uses TRBV27 with TRBJ2-3, with D perhaps TRBD2 (6 bases). The CDR3 has 14 residues. Trimming stripped 6 bases from V and 0 bases from J, with 10 bases between. Per the germline V gene, CDR1 is MNHEY and CDR2 is SMNVEV (reference sequence). The CDR3 DNA reads as TGTGCCAGCAGGCGGGGACCTAGCACAGATACGCAGTATTTT. This translates into CASRRGPSTDTQYF.